This is a list of T cell receptor beta chains from one sample in a study of CXCR3-negative and CXCR3-positive naive CD8 T cells. TCRdb reprocessed the 5' RACE reads, keeping one entry per CDR3 protein, no DNA. This repertoire comprises tens of thousands of distinct CDR3 sequences; its ten largest clones make up 14%. Sequencing was carried out using memory CD8+ T cells from blood. The source is a human donor in good health. Some clones in this sample may be carry-over from other donors' samples. CDR3s include the opening cysteine and the closing phenylalanine or tryptophan. A row's size may be missing; if present it is once, few, many or a size class.

J gene | V gene | clone size | CDR3 protein
TRBJ2-7 | TRBV25-1 | - | CASSREGSRPYEQYF
TRBJ2-5 | TRBV7-2 | - | CASSQVQATQETQYF
TRBJ2-3 | TRBV29-1 | - | CSVSGTIYTDTQYF
TRBJ2-2 | TRBV20-1 | - | CSARDPGRENTGELFF
TRBJ1-4 | TRBV20-1 | - | CSARGTGNEKLFF
TRBJ1-5 | TRBV12-3/TRBV12-4 | - | CASSEGGAWQPQHF
TRBJ2-7 | TRBV28 | - | CASSSGTSGSVDEQYF
TRBJ2-3 | TRBV6-4 | - | CASSDSTGTDTQYF
TRBJ2-7 | TRBV12-3/TRBV12-4 | - | CASSGGRNVYEQYF
TRBJ2-4 | TRBV20-1 | - | CSAVNREQNIQYF
TRBJ1-1 | TRBV29-1 | - | CSVVDMTSGLNTEAFF
TRBJ2-7 | TRBV6-5 | - | CASSSGKAPLEQYF
TRBJ2-3 | TRBV29-1 | - | CSVDGLAESTDTQYF
TRBJ2-5 | TRBV28 | - | CASSSPRQGEETQYF
TRBJ2-1 | TRBV28 | - | CASSLFRQGLYNEQFF
TRBJ1-5 | TRBV12-3/TRBV12-4 | - | CASSSGNQPQHF
TRBJ2-7 | TRBV29-1 | - | CSVGKGAGTYYEQYF
TRBJ1-5 | TRBV12-3/TRBV12-4 | - | CASSLPSGTGGHQPQHF
TRBJ2-6 | TRBV7-9 | - | CASSQRTGRSGANVLTF
TRBJ2-1 | TRBV28 | - | CASSPWGTSGAQFF
TRBJ2-1 | TRBV6-4 | - | CASSETVGSYNEQFF
TRBJ2-7 | TRBV6-2/TRBV6-3 | - | CASWTGGLSGEQYF
TRBJ1-2 | TRBV4-3 | - | CASSQDRMTGVGGYTF
TRBJ2-7 | TRBV28 | medium-sized | CASRAGTSGGAGEQYF
TRBJ2-1 | TRBV4-3 | - | CASSQDRGLPNEQFF
TRBJ2-1 | TRBV18 | - | CASPGRGGYNEQFF
TRBJ2-7 | TRBV14 | - | CASSPLAGDELYF
TRBJ2-5 | TRBV20-1 | - | CSANRQETQYF
TRBJ2-7 | TRBV2 | - | CASSDGGPGYEQYF
TRBJ2-5 | TRBV3-1 | - | CASSRGGQETQYF
TRBJ2-7 | TRBV12-3/TRBV12-4 | - | CASSLTGRPGEQYF
TRBJ2-2 | TRBV15 | - | CATGRENTGELFF
TRBJ2-3 | TRBV20-1 | - | CSARVPASTDTQYF
TRBJ2-3 | TRBV6-4 | - | CASSGSGTDTQYF
TRBJ2-2 | TRBV6-4 | medium-sized | CASSLSQGDTGELFF
TRBJ2-1 | TRBV28 | - | CASSLLGTDYNEQFF
TRBJ2-1 | TRBV12-3/TRBV12-4 | - | CASSLDGGYNEQFF
TRBJ2-7 | TRBV29-1 | - | CSVEGSSYEQYF
TRBJ2-1 | TRBV6-4 | - | CASSPEGEGSNEQFF
TRBJ2-1 | TRBV9 | - | CASSVGPGGYNEQFF
TRBJ1-1 | TRBV13 | medium-sized | CASSTPGTGGNGAEAFF
TRBJ2-6 | TRBV15 | - | CATREGSGANVLTF
TRBJ2-1 | TRBV12-3/TRBV12-4 | medium-sized | CASSPNYHEQFF
TRBJ2-3 | TRBV10-3 | - | CAIRDPFIETGGDSDTQYF
TRBJ2-5 | TRBV20-1 | - | CSALIGGLRDLQETQYF
TRBJ1-2 | TRBV7-9 | - | CASSLVGGGYGYTF
TRBJ2-5 | TRBV27 | - | CASSLSGLAVYQETQYF
TRBJ1-1 | TRBV7-6 | - | CASSTEVNTEAFF
TRBJ2-2 | TRBV12-3/TRBV12-4 | - | CASRDVPGELFF
TRBJ1-6 | TRBV9 | large | CASSVASSALNSPLHF
TRBJ2-1 | TRBV6-5 | - | CASSKLGGPSGRANEQFF
TRBJ2-1 | TRBV6-5 | - | CASSYQGHNEQFF
TRBJ2-2 | TRBV20-1 | - | CSARGRGRNTGELFF
TRBJ1-2 | TRBV7-6 | - | CASSSTANYGYTF
TRBJ2-5 | TRBV29-1 | - | CSVEITGAQETQYF
TRBJ2-3 | TRBV28 | - | CASSTQRGGIRDTQYF
TRBJ1-1 | TRBV21-1 | - | CASSRRQGDAFF
TRBJ2-1 | TRBV12-3/TRBV12-4 | - | CASTPDFNEQFF